This T cell receptor (beta chain) was sequenced in a study of regulatory T cells in long-lasting Graves disease. Study summary: The study enrolled newly diagnosed Graves' patients on antithyroid drugs under 3 months.

Ten or more counts support this clonotype. Assembly of TCR beta libraries relied on iRepertoire HTBI primers together with Arm-PCR of CDR3 regions. TCRdb redid the calling of the multiplex PCR reads with MiXCR, one entry per CDR3 protein. The sample records 450,000 to 500,000 distinct CDR3 sequences, roughly 16% being singletons. Noted time point: newly diagnosed GD, antithyroid drugs for less than 3 months. Following extraction of RNA from PBMCs, that RNA was used to make the TCR library. Graves' disease diagnosis used American Thyroid Association guidelines. Separately, the same data were catalogued under a study of T cells in Graves' hyperthyroidism and ophthalmopathy. That study reports: Hyperthyroidism, newly diagnosed and lasting under 2 months, affected patients aged 18 to 65.

The receptor's source is a man aged 35-49 years with Graves disease. The sequencing here drew on peripheral blood mononuclear cells (PBMCs), taken at new diagnosis, from a patient treated with antithyroid drugs.

The CDR3 DNA is TGTGCCAGTAGTAAGTCGGCTAGCGGTTCCTACGAGCAGTACTTC. Translated, it gives CASSKSASGSYEQYF. This sequence joins TRBV19 and TRBJ2-7; 7 bases line up with TRBD2. Germline values: CDR1 LNHDA, CDR2 SQIVND (reference sequence). The V and J ends lost 4 bases and 1 base, in that order; junction bases with no gene match: 7. The CDR3 has 15 amino acids.